These T cell receptor beta chains were read from a single sample in a study of cytotoxic CD8 clonotypes in ibrutinib-treated CLL. Produced via immunoSEQ multiplex PCR; TCRdb's table is partial and in-frame only. The table has 55,000 to 60,000 clones, 54% seen once. The material sequenced was PBMCs, taken at disease progression, from a patient treated with ibrutinib. These receptors came from a human donor with chronic lymphocytic leukemia. Each CDR3 is given with its conserved first and last residue. A D gene is named only where the DNA matches it firmly. Clone sizes are given selectively: once, few, many, or a class where the clone is expanded.

j_gene: TRBJ1-2
d_gene: NA
v_gene: TRBV28
abundance: NA
CDR3aa: CASGPGGPYGYTF
CDR3nt: TGTGCCAGCGGACCCGGGGGCCCTTATGGCTACACCTTC

j_gene: TRBJ1-2
d_gene: TRBD1
v_gene: TRBV5-1
abundance: NA
CDR3aa: CASSLSPGGFGYTF
CDR3nt: TGCGCCAGCAGCTTGTCCCCAGGGGGCTTTGGCTACACCTTC

j_gene: TRBJ2-7
d_gene: NA
v_gene: TRBV6-5
abundance: few
CDR3aa: CASTYGVVQYF
CDR3nt: TGTGCCAGCACCTATGGGGTTGTTCAGTACTTC

j_gene: TRBJ2-7
d_gene: TRBD2
v_gene: TRBV4-1
abundance: NA
CDR3aa: CASSPTFLTSGSYEQYF
CDR3nt: TGCGCCAGCAGCCCGACCTTTTTGACTAGCGGGAGCTACGAGCAGTACTTC

j_gene: TRBJ1-1
d_gene: NA
v_gene: TRBV9
abundance: few
CDR3aa: CASSAQMSGYGEAFF
CDR3nt: TGTGCCAGCAGCGCCCAAATGTCAGGGTACGGTGAAGCTTTCTTT

j_gene: TRBJ2-1
d_gene: NA
v_gene: TRBV27
abundance: NA
CDR3aa: CASSLALSSYNEQFF
CDR3nt: TGTGCCAGCAGCCTAGCGCTGAGCTCCTACAATGAGCAGTTCTTC

j_gene: TRBJ1-5
d_gene: NA
v_gene: TRBV6-6
abundance: NA
CDR3aa: CASRRYGSEGQPQHF
CDR3nt: TGTGCCAGCAGACGTTACGGGAGTGAGGGACAGCCCCAGCATTTT

j_gene: TRBJ2-3
d_gene: TRBD1
v_gene: TRBV7-3
abundance: NA
CDR3aa: CASSEDRGDTDTQYF
CDR3nt: TGTGCCAGCAGCGAGGACAGGGGAGACACAGATACGCAGTATTTT

j_gene: TRBJ1-5
d_gene: NA
v_gene: TRBV7-8
abundance: NA
CDR3aa: CASSLAQTSNQPQHF
CDR3nt: TGTGCCAGCAGCTTAGCTCAGACTAGCAATCAGCCCCAGCATTTT

j_gene: TRBJ2-7
d_gene: TRBD1
v_gene: TRBV28
abundance: NA
CDR3aa: CASSPGTGGYEQYF
CDR3nt: TGTGCCAGCAGTCCCGGGACAGGGGGCTACGAGCAGTACTTC

j_gene: TRBJ2-7
d_gene: NA
v_gene: TRBV5-6
abundance: NA
CDR3aa: CASRGEGRPYEQYF
CDR3nt: TGTGCCAGCAGGGGGGAAGGAAGACCCTACGAGCAGTACTTC

j_gene: TRBJ2-7
d_gene: NA
v_gene: TRBV6-5
abundance: NA
CDR3aa: CASSYSTLGEQYF
CDR3nt: TGTGCCAGCAGTTACTCGACACTTGGCGAGCAGTACTTC

j_gene: TRBJ2-5
d_gene: TRBD2
v_gene: TRBV30
abundance: NA
CDR3aa: CAWSVEAGITAQETQYF
CDR3nt: TGTGCCTGGAGTGTGGAAGCGGGAATTACCGCCCAAGAGACCCAGTACTTC

j_gene: TRBJ2-1
d_gene: NA
v_gene: TRBV2
abundance: NA
CDR3aa: CASTIAEGGINEQFF
CDR3nt: TGTGCCAGCACCATAGCGGAAGGGGGGATCAATGAGCAGTTCTTC

j_gene: TRBJ1-2
d_gene: NA
v_gene: TRBV6-1
abundance: many
CDR3aa: CASSELVGSTTNYGYTF
CDR3nt: TGTGCCAGCAGTGAACTGGTGGGGAGCACGACTAACTATGGCTACACCTTC

j_gene: TRBJ2-7
d_gene: TRBD2
v_gene: TRBV9
abundance: NA
CDR3aa: CASSVRDGRTLDEQYF
CDR3nt: TGTGCCAGCAGCGTACGAGACGGGAGGACCCTGGACGAGCAGTACTTC

j_gene: TRBJ1-4
d_gene: TRBD1
v_gene: TRBV19
abundance: NA
CDR3aa: CASSGTGGTNEKLFF
CDR3nt: TGTGCCAGTAGTGGGACAGGGGGCACTAATGAAAAACTGTTTTTT

j_gene: TRBJ2-5
d_gene: NA
v_gene: TRBV7-6
abundance: NA
CDR3aa: CASSLLGSHTQYF
CDR3nt: TGTGCCAGCAGCTTATTGGGATCACATACCCAGTACTTC

j_gene: TRBJ2-2
d_gene: TRBD1
v_gene: TRBV27
abundance: NA
CDR3aa: CASRHRDRDVSGELFF
CDR3nt: TGTGCCAGCAGACACCGGGACAGGGATGTCTCCGGGGAGCTGTTTTTT

j_gene: TRBJ2-1
d_gene: NA
v_gene: TRBV4-1
abundance: NA
CDR3aa: CASSQDYPPRTGLAGNEQFF
CDR3nt: TGCGCCAGCAGCCAAGACTACCCCCCCCGAACAGGGCTCGCCGGCAATGAGCAGTTCTTC

j_gene: TRBJ2-2
d_gene: NA
v_gene: TRBV27
abundance: NA
CDR3aa: CASSPRGLVGELFF
CDR3nt: TGTGCCAGCAGTCCAAGGGGGTTGGTCGGGGAGCTGTTTTTT

j_gene: TRBJ2-1
d_gene: NA
v_gene: TRBV4-3
abundance: NA
CDR3aa: CASSLRADISYNEQFF
CDR3nt: TGCGCCAGCAGCTTACGGGCGGATATTTCCTACAATGAGCAGTTCTTC

j_gene: TRBJ1-3
d_gene: NA
v_gene: TRBV18
abundance: NA
CDR3aa: CASSPPTRDDGNTIYF
CDR3nt: TGTGCCAGCTCACCACCGACCAGGGATGACGGAAACACCATATATTTT

j_gene: TRBJ2-7
d_gene: TRBD1
v_gene: TRBV18
abundance: NA
CDR3aa: CASQMDRATYEQYF
CDR3nt: TGTGCCAGCCAAATGGACAGGGCGACCTACGAGCAGTACTTC

j_gene: TRBJ2-3
d_gene: NA
v_gene: TRBV7-9
abundance: few
CDR3aa: CASSVPLLGGTQYF
CDR3nt: TGTGCCAGCAGCGTCCCACTACTTGGGGGTACGCAGTATTTT

j_gene: TRBJ1-1
d_gene: NA
v_gene: TRBV25-1
abundance: NA
CDR3aa: CASSESLYWGSSEAFF
CDR3nt: TGTGCCAGCAGTGAATCTTTATATTGGGGGAGCTCTGAAGCTTTCTTT

j_gene: TRBJ2-1
d_gene: TRBD2
v_gene: TRBV5-8
abundance: NA
CDR3aa: CASSLGLAGVRNEQFF
CDR3nt: TGTGCCAGCAGCCTTGGGCTAGCGGGAGTCCGCAATGAGCAGTTCTTC

j_gene: TRBJ2-4
d_gene: TRBD1
v_gene: TRBV28
abundance: few
CDR3aa: CASSLWDRADIQYF
CDR3nt: TGTGCCAGCAGTTTGTGGGACAGGGCGGACATTCAGTACTTC

j_gene: TRBJ1-5
d_gene: TRBD1
v_gene: TRBV6-5
abundance: NA
CDR3aa: CASSNRGGNQPQHF
CDR3nt: TGTGCCAGCAGTAACAGGGGAGGCAATCAGCCCCAGCATTTT

j_gene: TRBJ2-3
d_gene: TRBD1
v_gene: TRBV18
abundance: NA
CDR3aa: CASSQDRTDTQYF
CDR3nt: TGTGCCAGCTCACAGGACAGGACAGATACGCAGTATTTT

j_gene: TRBJ1-2
d_gene: NA
v_gene: TRBV9
abundance: NA
CDR3aa: CASSVDYSVSWGYTF
CDR3nt: TGTGCCAGCAGCGTAGATTACAGCGTGTCCTGGGGCTACACCTTC

j_gene: TRBJ2-1
d_gene: NA
v_gene: TRBV9
abundance: NA
CDR3aa: CASSSGYNEQFF
CDR3nt: TGTGCCAGCAGCTCTGGATACAATGAGCAGTTCTTC